Here is one T cell receptor (beta chain) with its context. The antigen it binds to is not known. Base qualities are missing; no much larger clone stands one base away. The time point tag for this specimen amounts to: week 5, during vaccination. Each vaccine dose was 300 ug of a 20-mer mutant IDH1 peptide in Montanide, given subcutaneously with topical imiquimod. The donors had newly diagnosed IDH1-mutant astrocytomas of WHO grade 3 or 4 that showed loss of nuclear ATRX. The samples were drawn from NOA16, a multicentre, single-arm, open-label phase I trial in Germany that tested a mutant IDH1 peptide vaccine in humans for the first time. Genomic DNA for TCRB sequencing was extracted from EDTA blood using the DNeasy Blood and Tissue Kit. The sample comes from a study of a mutant IDH1 vaccine in newly diagnosed glioma (dated by TCRdb to the early 2020s). The study in broad terms: Patients were given eight vaccinations, in weeks 1, 3, 5, 7, 11, 15, 19 and 23, which matched visits V03 through V10. In the chemotherapy-containing groups, vaccination started alongside temozolomide cycles, whereas in patients who had radiotherapy alone it started 4-6 weeks after radiotherapy. Of the 25 to 35 patients who were treated, about 62% were male and around 40% were female, and the mean age was around 40 years. Prior to enrollment, patients had been given standard therapy consisting of radiotherapy alone, temozolomide alone, or radiochemotherapy with temozolomide, with the combination given to most patients. Six visits were used for peripheral blood collection: V03 (baseline), V05, V07, V10, V12 and V13. Longitudinal TCRB deep sequencing was performed for roughly 25 treated patients wherever samples were available for exploratory analyses. What the research found in general, with its limitations: It was noted by the authors that analyses of patient blood samples could not be reproduced owing to sample limitations. Availability determined which PBMC samples were chosen for TCRB deep sequencing. Immune responses induced by the vaccine were seen in around 93% of patients across multiple MHC alleles. Pseudoprogression seemed to be unrelated to changes in the top peripheral T cell clonotypes found by TCRB sequencing.

The library was generated by the immunoSEQ multiplex PCR assay. The hsTCRB Kit was used according to the manufacturer's protocol to amplify rearranged TCR beta chain sequences. An Illumina MiSeq was used to sequence the TCRB libraries. Per the source publication's procedure: The proprietary platform of the kit vendor was used for demultiplexing, trimming and gene mapping. Entries here come from immuneACCESS through TCRdb and include only in-frame sequences with V and J called. Some clones fail to appear in such tables; in the studies checked, an unresolved V gene covers under half of the shortfall, and the cause of the remainder is unknown. V and J calls and clone size follow that table, whereas D and trimming were derived from the DNA. Present in this sample are approximately 60,000 clones, about 90% of which were seen just once. In total, the top ten clones hold approximately 4.2% of the sample.

CDR3 length: 13 amino acids, cysteine to phenylalanine. The kept DNA is CDR3 alone, 39 bases in frame from the first base. In the germline V gene, CDR1 corresponds to KGHSH and CDR2 to LQKENI. Trimming takes 6 bases from V and 6 bases from J, and the germline ends sit 14 bases apart. This specimen was PBMCs, taken from a glioma patient whose treatment included an IDH1 peptide vaccine. The V and J genes are TRBV18 and TRBJ1-2; there is no confident call for the D gene. This TCR was sampled from a woman in her forties with glioma. This receptor has the CDR3 CASSPREGHGYTF. The nucleotide sequence is TGTGCCAGCTCCCCTCGGGAGGGTCATGGCTACACCTTC.